This TCR beta chain was recovered during a study of Ad26.COV2.S vaccination and SARS-CoV-2 variants. Study-level results: Spike-specific responses of CD8+ and CD4+ T cells were reported to display substantial breadth after vaccination.

Treatment defined: about 20 received Ad26.COV2.S at low or high dose, single or two shots; several received placebo; per-sample allocation not given. After the first vaccine or placebo injection, samples were drawn on day 63. The CDR3 loop spans 12 amino acids. Between the trimmed V and J ends, which lost 4 bases and 9 bases, there was a span of 12 bases. The germline V gene encodes CDR1 LGHNA and CDR2 YNFKEQ. Libraries were prepared by immunoSEQ multiplex PCR; TCRdb keeps only in-frame clonotypes and omits some of them. Seen here are some 520,000 clones, roughly nine tenths observed once, and the top ten hold over 10%. With regard to this clone: The antigen remains undetermined.

Material: peripheral blood, obtained in a trial of Ad26.COV2.S vaccine versus placebo. The chain combines TRBV4-2 with TRBJ1-2, with D possibly matching TRBD1 (6 bases). The TCR originated in a person between 18 and 65 years old who received the Ad26.COV2.S COVID-19 vaccine or a placebo. CDR3 nucleotides: TGTGCCAGCAGCCCCTCAGGGGTTCGCTACACCTTC. It translates to CASSPSGVRYTF.